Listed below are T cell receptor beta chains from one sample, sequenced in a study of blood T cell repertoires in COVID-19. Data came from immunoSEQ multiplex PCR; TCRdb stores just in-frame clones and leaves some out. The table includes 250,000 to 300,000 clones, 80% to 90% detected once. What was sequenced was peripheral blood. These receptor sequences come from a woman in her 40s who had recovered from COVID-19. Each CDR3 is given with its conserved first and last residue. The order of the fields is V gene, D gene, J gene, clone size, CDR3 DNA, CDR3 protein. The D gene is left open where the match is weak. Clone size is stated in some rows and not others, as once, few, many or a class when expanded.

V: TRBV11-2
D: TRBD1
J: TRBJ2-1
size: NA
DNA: TGTGCCAGCAGCTTAGTTAGGGGGCGGCCTCAGTTCTTC
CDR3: CASSLVRGRPQFF

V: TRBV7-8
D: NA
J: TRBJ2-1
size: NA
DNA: TGTGCCAGCAGCTCAACCGACTATTACAATGAGCAGTTCTTC
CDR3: CASSSTDYYNEQFF

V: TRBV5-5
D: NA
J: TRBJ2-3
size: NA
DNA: TGTGCCAGCAGCTTGGTGGGTCTGCGGCCGGGGAACACGCAGTATTTT
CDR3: CASSLVGLRPGNTQYF

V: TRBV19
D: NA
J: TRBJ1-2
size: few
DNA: TGTGCCAGTAGTATAGATCTGGGCAGGTACCCAACCTATGGCTACACCTTC
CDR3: CASSIDLGRYPTYGYTF

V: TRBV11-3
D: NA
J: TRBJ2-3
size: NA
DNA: TGTGCCAGCAGCTTAGATCACGGGGCAGATACGCAGTATTTT
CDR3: CASSLDHGADTQYF

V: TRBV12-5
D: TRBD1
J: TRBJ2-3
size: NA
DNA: TGTGCTAGTGGTTTATTAGGACAGGGACGCGATACGCAGTATTTT
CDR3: CASGLLGQGRDTQYF

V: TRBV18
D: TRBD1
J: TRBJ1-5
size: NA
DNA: TGTGCCAGCTCAGAGGACAGGGGAATTATCAATCAGCCCCAGCATTTT
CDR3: CASSEDRGIINQPQHF

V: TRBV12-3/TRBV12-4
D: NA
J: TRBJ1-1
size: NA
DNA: TGTGCCAGCAGTTTGGGAGGATCTGAAGCTTTCTTT
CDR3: CASSLGGSEAFF

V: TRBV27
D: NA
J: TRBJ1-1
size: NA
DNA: TGTGCCAGCAGTTCAACCTTGACAGGCACTGAAGCTTTCTTT
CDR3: CASSSTLTGTEAFF

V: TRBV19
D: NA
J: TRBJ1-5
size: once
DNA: TGTGCCAGCCGTACAGATGACTATAGCAATCAGCCCCAGCATTTT
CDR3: CASRTDDYSNQPQHF

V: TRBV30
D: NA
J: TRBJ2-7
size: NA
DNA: TGTGCCTGGAGCGAGAGCTCCTACGAGCAGTACTTC
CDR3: CAWSESSYEQYF

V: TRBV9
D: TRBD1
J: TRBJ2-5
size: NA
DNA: TGTGCCAGCAGCGCTTCCGGGACAGGGGAGGAGACCCAGTACTTC
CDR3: CASSASGTGEETQYF

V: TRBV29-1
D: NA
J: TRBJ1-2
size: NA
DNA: TGCAGCGTTGATATTGGGACAACTAACTATGGCTACACCTTC
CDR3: CSVDIGTTNYGYTF

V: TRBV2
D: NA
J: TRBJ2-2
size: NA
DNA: TGTGCCAGCAGTGAATCAGGTGTCAGGGGGAACACCGGGGAGCTGTTTTTT
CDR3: CASSESGVRGNTGELFF

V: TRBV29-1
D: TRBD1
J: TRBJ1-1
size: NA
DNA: TGCAGCGTCGGGACAGGGGAGACTTTCTTT
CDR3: CSVGTGETFF

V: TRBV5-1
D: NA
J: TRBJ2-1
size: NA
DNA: TGCGCCAGCAGCTTGGCCGGGTTGTATGAGCAGTTCTTC
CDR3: CASSLAGLYEQFF

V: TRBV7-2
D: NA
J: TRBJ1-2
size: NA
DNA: TGTGCCAGCAGCTTAGCCCCCGAGCTTTCCTTGTATGGCTACACCTTC
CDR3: CASSLAPELSLYGYTF

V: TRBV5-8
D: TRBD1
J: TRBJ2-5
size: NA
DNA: TGTGCCAGCAGCTTCGGACAGGGGGGAGAGACCCAGTACTTC
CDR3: CASSFGQGGETQYF

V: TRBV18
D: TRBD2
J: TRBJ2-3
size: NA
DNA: TGTGCCAGCTCACCAGACATAGCGGGGGGGAACACAGATACGCAGTATTTT
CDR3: CASSPDIAGGNTDTQYF

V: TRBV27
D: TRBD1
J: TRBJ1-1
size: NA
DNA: TGTGCCAGTTATCGACAGGGGCTGATGAACACTGAAGCTTTCTTT
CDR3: CASYRQGLMNTEAFF

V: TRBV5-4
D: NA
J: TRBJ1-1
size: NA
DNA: TGTGCCAGCAGCTTTGGGGGCCGGATGAACACTGAAGCTTTCTTT
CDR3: CASSFGGRMNTEAFF

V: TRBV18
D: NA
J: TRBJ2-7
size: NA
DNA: TGTGCCAGCTCACTACAGGACCGACGGCCTGGCGAGCAGTACTTC
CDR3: CASSLQDRRPGEQYF

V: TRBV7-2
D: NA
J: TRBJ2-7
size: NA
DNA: TGTGCCAGCAGCGCTTACAGGGCCTACGAGCAGTACTTC
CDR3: CASSAYRAYEQYF

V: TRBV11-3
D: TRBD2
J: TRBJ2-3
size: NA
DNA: TGTGCCAGCAGCTCCTGGACTAGCGAAAGCACAGATACGCAGTATTTT
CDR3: CASSSWTSESTDTQYF